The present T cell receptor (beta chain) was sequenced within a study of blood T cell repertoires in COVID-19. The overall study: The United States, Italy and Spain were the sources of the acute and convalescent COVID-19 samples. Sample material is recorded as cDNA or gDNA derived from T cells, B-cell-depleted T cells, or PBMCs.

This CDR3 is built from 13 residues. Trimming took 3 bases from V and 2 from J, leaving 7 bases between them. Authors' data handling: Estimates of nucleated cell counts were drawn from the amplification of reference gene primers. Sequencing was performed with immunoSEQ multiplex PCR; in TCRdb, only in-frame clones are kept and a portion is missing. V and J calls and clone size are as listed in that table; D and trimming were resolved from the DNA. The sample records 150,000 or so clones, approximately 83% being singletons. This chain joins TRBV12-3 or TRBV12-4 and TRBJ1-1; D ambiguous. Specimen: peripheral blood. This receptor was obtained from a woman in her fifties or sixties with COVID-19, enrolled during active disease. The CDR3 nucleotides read TGTGCCAGCAGTTTTCAGGATAACACTGAAGCTTTCTTT. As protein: CASSFQDNTEAFF.